These 12 T cell receptor beta chains share one sample of origin, sequenced in a study of technical replicates of blood from a handful of donors. The repertoire was sequenced with immunoSEQ multiplex PCR; TCRdb's copy has only in-frame clones and lacks some. The sample shows under 85,000 clones, about 86% of them seen only once. Sequenced material: PBMCs. The receptor source for this set is a human donor in good health. Some clones in this sample may be carry-over from other donors' samples.

The V call is TRBV6-1, the J call TRBJ1-1, with a weak D call TRBD1 (5 bases). Trimming took 5 bases from V and 6 from J, leaving 10 bases between them. The CDR3 contains 12 residues. Germline V gene data show CDR1 as MNHNS and CDR2 as SASEGT. The chain's CDR3 is CASSITGAEAFF. The DNA for the CDR3 is TGTGCCAGCAGTATCACAGGTGCTGAAGCTTTCTTT.

The V and J genes are TRBV4-2 and TRBJ2-7; the match to TRBD2 covers 10 bases. Losses at the gene ends were 3 bases for V and 3 bases for J; bases not matched to a gene: 8. This CDR3 region has 16 residues. Germline V gives CDR1 LGHNA, CDR2 YNFKEQ. DNA for the CDR3: TGTGCCAGCAGCCAGGGCAGCGGGGGGGTGAGCTACGAGCAGTACTTC. Translation: CASSQGSGGVSYEQYF.

This chain links TRBV25-1 with TRBJ2-1, with 7 bases fitting TRBD1. V shed 3 bases, J shed 3 bases, and the junction held 5 bases outside the gene matches. This CDR3 is built from 15 residues. In germline, CDR1 is MGHDK, CDR2 SYGVNS. CDR3 coding DNA: TGTGCCAGCAGTGAGAAGGGGGCGGGCTACAATGAGCAGTTCTTC. It is translated as CASSEKGAGYNEQFF.

The gene calls are TRBV7-9 and TRBJ2-1, with a weak D call TRBD1 (5 bases). CDR1 is SEHNR and CDR2 is FQNEAQ in the germline V gene (reference sequence). The CDR3 has 18 residues. The V gene lost 5 bases and the J gene lost 0 bases, with 20 bases spanning the gap. The CDR3 bases are TGTGCCAGCAGCCCGAGGATTGGGGAAGGGGCCTCCTACAATGAGCAGTTCTTC. Protein: CASSPRIGEGASYNEQFF.

J is TRBJ1-5 and V is TRBV7-8, with D tentatively TRBD1 (6 bases). Germline loops: CDR1 SGHVS, CDR2 FQNEAQ. V dropped 4 bases and J dropped 1 base, with 14 bases sitting between them. The CDR3 is 16 amino acids. The CDR3 coding sequence is TGTGCCAGCAGCTCCGGGGGGGCAGGGAGCAATCAGCCCCAGCATTTT. Residues: CASSSGGAGSNQPQHF. Complete variable domain (other parts from reference TRBV7-8 and TRBJ1-5): GAGVSQSPRYKVAKRGQDVALRCDPISGHVSLFWYQQALGQGPEFLTYFQNEAQLDKSGLPSDRFFAERPEGSVSTLKIQRTQQEDSAVYLCASSSGGAGSNQPQHFGDGTRLSIL.

This chain joins TRBV7-2 and TRBJ2-2; 9 positions agree with TRBD2. V trimming: 1 base; J trimming: 2 bases; junction bases outside the gene matches: 2. The CDR3 spans 16 residues. The germline V gene has CDR1 SGHTA and CDR2 FQGNSA. CDR3 DNA: TGTGCCAGCAGCTTAGGGCTAGCGGGAAACACCGGGGAGCTGTTTTTT. It codes for CASSLGLAGNTGELFF.

In its sample, this clone was seen once. The chain employs TRBV11-2 and TRBJ2-3, with TRBD2 matching 8 bases. Germline CDR1 is SGHAT and CDR2 is FQNNGV. V lost 5 bases to trimming and J lost 2 bases; unmatched junction nucleotides: 15. The CDR3 has 18 amino acids. CDR3 bases: TGTGCCAGCAGCCGCGCCCCCGGGGCGGGGGGACTCACAGATACGCAGTATTTT. It yields the protein CASSRAPGAGGLTDTQYF.

This rearrangement joins TRBV4-1 to TRBJ2-2, with D unclear. The V and J ends lost 1 base and 6 bases respectively, with 12 bases between them. This CDR3 is built from 15 residues. Germline CDR1 reads MGHRA; CDR2 reads YSYEKL. The CDR3 bases are TGCGCCAGCAGCCAAGTAGGCGACCGGGCCGGGGAGCTGTTTTTT. Its translation is CASSQVGDRAGELFF.

V gene TRBV18 combines with J gene TRBJ2-1; TRBD1 agrees at 8 bases. The CDR3 consists of 14 residues. The germline V gene has CDR1 KGHSH and CDR2 LQKENI. The J segment lost 7 bases and the V segment lost 3 bases, leaving 5 bases of the junction unmatched. The CDR3 DNA reads as TGTGCCAGCTCACCGGGACAGGTGTCGAATGAGCAGTTCTTC. Protein product: CASSPGQVSNEQFF.

V is TRBV6-5 and J is TRBJ2-7; TRBD2 agrees at 7 bases. The CDR3 runs to 12 residues. Trimming cost V 8 bases and J 3 bases; bases outside gene matches: 4. From germline, CDR1 is MNHEY and CDR2 SVGAGI. CDR3 bases: TGTGCCAGCTTCGCTAGCGGCTACGAGCAGTACTTC. Translating it yields CASFASGYEQYF.

The chain combines TRBV5-6 with TRBJ1-1; maybe TRBD1 (6 bases). Trimming shortened V by 0 bases and J by 4 bases, and 16 bases separated the two germline ends. This CDR3 has 16 amino acids. Germline CDR1 reads SGHDT; CDR2 reads YYEEEE. CDR3 protein: CASSLGLGAGATEAFF. CDR3 nucleotide sequence: TGTGCCAGCAGCTTGGGATTGGGGGCAGGGGCCACTGAAGCTTTCTTT. Full variable domain (missing parts from reference TRBV5-6 and TRBJ1-1): DAGVTQSPTHLIKTRGQQVTLRCSPKSGHDTVSWYQQALGQGPQFIFQYYEEEERQRGNFPDRFSGHQFPNYSSELNVNALLLGDSALYLCASSLGLGAGATEAFFGQGTRLTVV.

The chain combines TRBV4-2 with TRBJ1-5; weak D call: TRBD1 (5 bases). Germline CDR1 is LGHNA and CDR2 is YNFKEQ. V was cut by 5 bases and J by 2 bases, with 13 bases left in between. The CDR3 has 15 residues. The DNA for the CDR3 is TGTGCCAGCAGCAAGTCAGACAGTGGCAATCAGCCCCAGCATTTT. Translation: CASSKSDSGNQPQHF.